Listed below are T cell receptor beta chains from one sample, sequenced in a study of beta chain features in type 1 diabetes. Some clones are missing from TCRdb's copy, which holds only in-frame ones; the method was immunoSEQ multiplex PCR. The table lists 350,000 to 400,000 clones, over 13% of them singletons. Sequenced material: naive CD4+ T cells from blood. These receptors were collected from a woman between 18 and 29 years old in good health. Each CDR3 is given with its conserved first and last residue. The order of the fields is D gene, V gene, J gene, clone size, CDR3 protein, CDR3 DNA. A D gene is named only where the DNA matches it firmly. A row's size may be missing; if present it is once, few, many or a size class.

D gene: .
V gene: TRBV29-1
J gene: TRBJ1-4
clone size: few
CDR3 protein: CSVEGGSRGGVEKLFF
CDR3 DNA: TGCAGCGTTGAAGGGGGGTCCCGGGGAGGGGTCGAAAAACTGTTTTTT

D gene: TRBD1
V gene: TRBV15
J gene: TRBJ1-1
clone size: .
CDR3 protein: CATSRGATGGAGGTEAFF
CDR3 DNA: TGTGCCACCAGCAGAGGGGCCACAGGGGGCGCGGGGGGCACTGAAGCTTTCTTT

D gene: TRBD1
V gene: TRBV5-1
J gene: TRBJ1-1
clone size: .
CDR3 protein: CASSWQGAENTEAFF
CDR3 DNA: TGCGCCAGCAGCTGGCAGGGGGCCGAGAACACTGAAGCTTTCTTT

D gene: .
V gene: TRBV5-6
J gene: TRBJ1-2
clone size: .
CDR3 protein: CASSLSAGGRYGYTF
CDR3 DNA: TGTGCCAGCAGCTTGTCGGCCGGGGGTCGCTATGGCTACACCTTC

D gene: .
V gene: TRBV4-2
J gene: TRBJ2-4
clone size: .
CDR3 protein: CASSQAAALAKNIQYF
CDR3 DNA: TGTGCCAGCAGCCAAGCGGCAGCGCTAGCCAAAAACATTCAGTACTTC

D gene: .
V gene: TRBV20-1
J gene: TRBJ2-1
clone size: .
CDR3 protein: CSASLRNEQFF
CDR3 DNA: TGCAGTGCTAGTTTGAGAAATGAGCAGTTCTTC

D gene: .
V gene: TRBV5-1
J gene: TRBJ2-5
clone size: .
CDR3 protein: CASSPGGGGKKTQYF
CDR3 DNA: TGCGCCAGCAGCCCCGGAGGGGGGGGTAAGAAGACCCAGTACTTC

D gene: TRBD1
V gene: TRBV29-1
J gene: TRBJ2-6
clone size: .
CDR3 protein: CSVTGTGRSGANVLTF
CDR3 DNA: TGCAGCGTGACCGGGACAGGGCGCTCTGGGGCCAACGTCCTGACTTTC

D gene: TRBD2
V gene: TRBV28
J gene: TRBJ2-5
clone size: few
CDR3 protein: CASRLRGMGETQYF
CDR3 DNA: TGTGCCAGCAGACTGCGGGGGATGGGGGAGACCCAGTACTTC

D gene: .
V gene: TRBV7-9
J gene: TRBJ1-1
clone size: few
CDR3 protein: CASSLVSSKNTEAFF
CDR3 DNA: TGTGCCAGCAGCTTAGTATCCTCTAAGAACACTGAAGCTTTCTTT

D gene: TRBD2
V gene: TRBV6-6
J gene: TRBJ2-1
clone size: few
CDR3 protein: CASSYSERETGQFF
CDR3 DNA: TGTGCCAGCAGTTACTCCGAGCGGGAGACCGGGCAGTTCTTC

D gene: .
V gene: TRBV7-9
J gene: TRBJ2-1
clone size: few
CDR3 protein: CASSFQAPEQFF
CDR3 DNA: TGTGCCAGCAGCTTCCAGGCCCCAGAGCAGTTCTTC

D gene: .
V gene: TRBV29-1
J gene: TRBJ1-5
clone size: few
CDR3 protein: CSILTGWSNQPQHF
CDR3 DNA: TGCAGCATCTTGACAGGATGGAGCAATCAGCCCCAGCATTTT

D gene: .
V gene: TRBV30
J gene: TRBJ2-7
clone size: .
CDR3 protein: CAWSATYSYEQYF
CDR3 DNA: TGTGCCTGGAGTGCCACATATTCCTACGAGCAGTACTTC

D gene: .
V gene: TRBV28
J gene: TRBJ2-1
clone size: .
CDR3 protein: CASSQAGGSYNEQFF
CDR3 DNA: TGTGCCAGCAGTCAAGCCGGAGGCTCCTACAATGAGCAGTTCTTC

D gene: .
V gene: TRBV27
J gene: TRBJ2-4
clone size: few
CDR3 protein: CASKPGGMENIQYF
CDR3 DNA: TGTGCCAGCAAACCGGGGGGCATGGAAAACATTCAGTACTTC

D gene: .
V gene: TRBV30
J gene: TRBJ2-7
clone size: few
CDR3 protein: CAWDPGISYEQYF
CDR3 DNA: TGTGCCTGGGATCCAGGGATCTCCTACGAGCAGTACTTC

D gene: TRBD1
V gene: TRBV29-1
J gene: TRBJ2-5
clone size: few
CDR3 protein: CSVETRQGRVETQYF
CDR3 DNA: TGCAGCGTTGAAACCCGACAGGGCAGGGTGGAGACCCAGTACTTC

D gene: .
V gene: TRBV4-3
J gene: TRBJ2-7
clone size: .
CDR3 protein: CASSRSGYEQYF
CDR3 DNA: TGCGCCAGCAGCCGTAGCGGCTACGAGCAGTACTTC

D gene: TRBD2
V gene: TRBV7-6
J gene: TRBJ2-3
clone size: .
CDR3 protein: CASSPGLAGGESTDTQYF
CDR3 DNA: TGTGCCAGCAGCCCAGGACTAGCGGGAGGCGAGAGCACAGATACGCAGTATTTT

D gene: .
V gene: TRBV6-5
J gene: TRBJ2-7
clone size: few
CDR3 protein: CASSYSPDSGGKYF
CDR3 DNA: TGTGCCAGCAGTTACTCCCCGGACAGTGGAGGCAAGTACTTC

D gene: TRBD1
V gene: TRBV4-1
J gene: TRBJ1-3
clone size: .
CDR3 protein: CASSQTARQGTGNTIYF
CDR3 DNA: TGCGCCAGCAGCCAAACCGCCCGACAGGGAACGGGAAACACCATATATTTT

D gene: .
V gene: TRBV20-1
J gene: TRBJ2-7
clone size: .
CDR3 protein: CSARSTYEQYF
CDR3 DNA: TGCAGTGCTAGGTCTACCTACGAGCAGTACTTC

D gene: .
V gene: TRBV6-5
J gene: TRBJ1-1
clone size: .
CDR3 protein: CASSYSRVLVTEAFF
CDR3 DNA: TGTGCCAGCAGTTACTCCCGTGTACTGGTCACTGAAGCTTTCTTT

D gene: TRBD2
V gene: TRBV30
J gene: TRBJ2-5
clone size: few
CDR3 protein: CAWHPGGETQYF
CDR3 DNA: TGTGCCTGGCACCCGGGGGGGGAGACCCAGTACTTC

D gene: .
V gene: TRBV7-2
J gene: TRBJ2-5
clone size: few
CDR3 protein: CASSPGGQEETQYF
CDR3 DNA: TGTGCCAGCAGCCCAGGCGGGCAGGAAGAGACCCAGTACTTC

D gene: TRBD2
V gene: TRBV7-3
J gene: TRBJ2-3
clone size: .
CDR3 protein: CASSTPSGGTQYF
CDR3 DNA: TGTGCCAGCAGCACTCCTAGCGGAGGGACGCAGTATTTT

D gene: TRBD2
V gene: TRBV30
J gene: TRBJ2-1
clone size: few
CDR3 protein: CAWRTSGSPYNEQFF
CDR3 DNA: TGTGCCTGGAGGACTAGCGGGAGTCCCTACAATGAGCAGTTCTTC

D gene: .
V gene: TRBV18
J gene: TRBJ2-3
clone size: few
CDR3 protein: CASSPFSVSGSSTDTQYF
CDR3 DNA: TGTGCCAGCTCACCATTTTCAGTTTCCGGGAGTAGCACAGATACGCAGTATTTT

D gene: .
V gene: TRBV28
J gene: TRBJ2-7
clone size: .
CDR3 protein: CATGLDSEYEQYF
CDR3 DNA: TGTGCCACCGGGTTAGATTCAGAGTACGAGCAGTACTTC

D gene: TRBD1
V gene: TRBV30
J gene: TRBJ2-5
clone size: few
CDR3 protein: CAWSEFGKGATGTQYF
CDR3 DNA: TGTGCCTGGAGTGAGTTCGGAAAGGGGGCGACGGGGACCCAGTACTTC

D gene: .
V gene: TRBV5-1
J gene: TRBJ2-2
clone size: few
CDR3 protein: CASSVGGAAHGELFF
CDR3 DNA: TGCGCCAGCAGCGTTGGAGGCGCGGCTCACGGGGAGCTGTTTTTT

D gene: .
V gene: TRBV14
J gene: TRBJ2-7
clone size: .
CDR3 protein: CASSQLSRVGGFYEQYF
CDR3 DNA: TGTGCCAGCAGCCAACTGTCGAGGGTAGGTGGGTTCTACGAGCAGTACTTC

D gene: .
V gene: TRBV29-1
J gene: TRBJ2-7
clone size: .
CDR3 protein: CSVETTGVPYEQYF
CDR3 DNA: TGCAGCGTGGAGACGACGGGAGTCCCCTACGAGCAGTACTTC

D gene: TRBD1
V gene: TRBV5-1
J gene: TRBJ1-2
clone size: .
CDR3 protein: CASSPGQGGGGYTF
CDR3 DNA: TGCGCCAGCAGCCCGGGACAAGGGGGCGGTGGCTACACCTTC

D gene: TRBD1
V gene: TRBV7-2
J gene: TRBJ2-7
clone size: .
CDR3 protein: CASSFGGQVKNYEQYF
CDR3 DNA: TGTGCCAGCAGCTTTGGGGGACAGGTCAAAAACTACGAGCAGTACTTC

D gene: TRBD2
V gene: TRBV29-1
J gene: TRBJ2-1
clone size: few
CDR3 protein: CSVPTSGGDNEQFF
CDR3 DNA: TGCAGCGTTCCTACTAGCGGGGGGGACAATGAGCAGTTCTTC

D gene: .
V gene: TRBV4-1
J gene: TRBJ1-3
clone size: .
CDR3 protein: CASSQYPSDGNTIYF
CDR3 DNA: TGCGCCAGCAGCCAATATCCGAGTGATGGAAACACCATATATTTT

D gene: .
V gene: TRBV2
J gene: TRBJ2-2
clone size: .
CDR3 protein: CASSLQGTGTGELFF
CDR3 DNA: TGTGCCAGCAGCCTACAGGGTACGGGCACCGGGGAGCTGTTTTTT

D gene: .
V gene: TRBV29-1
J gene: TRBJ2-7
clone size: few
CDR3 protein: CSVSIFPLAVGRSSDEQYF
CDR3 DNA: TGCAGCGTATCCATATTCCCCTTAGCGGTTGGGAGAAGCTCGGACGAGCAGTACTTC

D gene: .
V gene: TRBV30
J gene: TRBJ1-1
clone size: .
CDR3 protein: CAWRQTGQTEAFF
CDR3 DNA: TGTGCCTGGAGGCAAACAGGGCAGACTGAAGCTTTCTTT

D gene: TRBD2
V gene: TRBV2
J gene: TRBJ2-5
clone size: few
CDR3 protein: CASSPLADMETQYF
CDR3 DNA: TGTGCCAGCAGTCCACTAGCGGACATGGAGACCCAGTACTTC

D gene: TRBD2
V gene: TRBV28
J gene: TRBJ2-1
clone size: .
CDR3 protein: CASRSGREYNEQFF
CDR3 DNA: TGTGCCAGCAGATCCGGGCGGGAGTACAATGAGCAGTTCTTC

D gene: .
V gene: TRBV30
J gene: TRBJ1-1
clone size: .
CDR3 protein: CAWSAMNTEAFF
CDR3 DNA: TGTGCCTGGAGTGCTATGAACACTGAAGCTTTCTTT

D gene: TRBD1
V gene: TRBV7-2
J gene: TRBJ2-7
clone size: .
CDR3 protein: CASSNWTGGEQYF
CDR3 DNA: TGTGCCAGCAGCAACTGGACAGGGGGTGAGCAGTACTTC

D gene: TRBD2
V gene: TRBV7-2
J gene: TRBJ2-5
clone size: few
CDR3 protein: CASSLEGLAGGWGETQYF
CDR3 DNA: TGTGCCAGCAGCTTAGAAGGACTAGCGGGAGGTTGGGGGGAGACCCAGTACTTC

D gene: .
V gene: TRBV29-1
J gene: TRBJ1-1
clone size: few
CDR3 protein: CSVAGKMNTEAFF
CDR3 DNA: TGCAGCGTCGCCGGGAAAATGAACACTGAAGCTTTCTTT

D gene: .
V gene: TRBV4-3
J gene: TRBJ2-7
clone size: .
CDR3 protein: CASSPGWSREQYF
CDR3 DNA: TGCGCCAGCAGCCCCGGGTGGAGCCGGGAGCAGTACTTC

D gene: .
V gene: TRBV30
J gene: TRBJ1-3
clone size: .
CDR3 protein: CAWSPGSYLRNTIYF
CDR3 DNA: TGTGCCTGGAGCCCTGGGAGTTACCTTCGAAACACCATATATTTT

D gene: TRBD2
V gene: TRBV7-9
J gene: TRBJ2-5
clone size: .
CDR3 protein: CASSQRISSGPKETQYF
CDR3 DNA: TGTGCCAGCAGTCAGAGGATTTCTAGCGGTCCTAAAGAGACCCAGTACTTC

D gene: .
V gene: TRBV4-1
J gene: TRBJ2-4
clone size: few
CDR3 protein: CASSQDGRGLAAKNIQYF
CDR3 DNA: TGCGCCAGCAGCCAAGATGGAAGGGGGCTAGCGGCCAAAAACATTCAGTACTTC

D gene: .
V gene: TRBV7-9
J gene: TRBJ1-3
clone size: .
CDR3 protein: CASSLEEGNTIYF
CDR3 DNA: TGTGCCAGCAGCTTAGAGGAGGGAAACACCATATATTTT

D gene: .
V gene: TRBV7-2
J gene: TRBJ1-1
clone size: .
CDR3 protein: CASSLTVNTEAFF
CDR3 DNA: TGTGCCAGCAGCTTGACAGTGAACACTGAAGCTTTCTTT